This T cell receptor (beta chain) came from a study of spatial heterogeneity in lung cancer. Study-wide results and limits: Higher tumor mutation counts went along with higher counts of expanded intratumoral alpha and beta TCRs.

This clonotype counts as medium-sized. Its antigen is not identified. Time point specified: sample taken at primary tumor resection. Material for sequencing was whole RNA from tumor, nontumor lung or frozen PBMC, left unsorted. The CDR3 spans 16 residues. The V gene lost 0 bases and the J gene lost 10 bases, with 21 bases spanning the gap. The germline V gene has CDR1 MNHEY and CDR2 SMNVEV (reference sequence). A single record per CDR3 protein comes from TCRdb applying MiXCR to the 5' RACE reads. Here the sample spans approximately 9,600 distinct CDR3 sequences, approximately 5% being singletons. The TCR originated in a female donor with early-stage non-small cell lung cancer. V is TRBV27 and J is TRBJ1-1, with D hard to call. Sequences were derived from lung tumor tissue, sampled at surgery. The DNA of the CDR3 is TGTGCCAGCAGTTTATCGATACCGGCCTCCTCCTCGAGAGCTTTCTTT. Its protein product is CASSLSIPASSSRAFF.